This T cell receptor (beta chain) was retrieved from a study of T cells in Graves' hyperthyroidism and ophthalmopathy. A note on this clonotype: A much larger clone lies one base from this, so it may be a read error.

Lactation, pregnancy, other autoimmune disease or uncontrolled infection led to exclusion of patients. RNA transcripts provided the source from which TCR beta CDR3 regions were amplified. TCR CDR3 regions were first amplified by RT-PCR with HTBI primers. TCRdb reanalysed the multiplex PCR reads using MiXCR and keeps one entry per CDR3 protein. The repertoire has more than 500,000 distinct CDR3 sequences, more than 45% of them found once; the top ten carry 15% to 20%. The V gene lost 3 bases and the J gene lost 1 base, with 12 bases spanning the gap. The CDR3 loop spans 14 amino acids. The germline V gene has CDR1 GTSNPN and CDR2 SVGIG (reference sequence).

J is TRBJ1-2 and V is TRBV30; the D gene is possibly TRBD1 (6 bases). The receptor was isolated from an adult woman with Graves' disease, either hyperthyroidism or ophthalmopathy (not recorded which). Sequencing was done on a sample of peripheral blood or thyroid tissue (not recorded which). The CDR3 coding sequence is TGTGCCTGGAGGCAGCAGGGGAATAACTATGGCTACACCTTC. It codes for CAWRQQGNNYGYTF.